The source of this T cell receptor beta chain is a study of post-analysis software for immune sequencing data. Findings of the study overall: There was significantly lower normalized Chao1 diversity in multiple sclerosis patients than in controls. The study found TRBV5-6, TRBV5-1 and TRBV20-1 among five TRBV segments more frequent in patients than controls.

This clonotype was seen only a few times. Its specificity is unknown. Unique molecular identifiers were present in the TCR beta cDNA libraries. TCRdb reanalysed the PCR reads using MiXCR and keeps one entry per CDR3 protein. The sample lists 800,000 to 950,000 distinct CDR3 sequences; 53% were seen once. Trimming took 0 bases from V and 5 from J; bases not matched to a gene: 5. The CDR3 is 15 residues long. Germline V gene data show CDR1 as SGDLS and CDR2 as YYNGEE. The chain uses TRBV9 and TRBJ2-1, with 7 bases identical to TRBD2. Material for sequencing was blood. The TCR was taken from a girl aged 5-17 years with multiple sclerosis. CDR3 sequence: CASSVVGGFNNEQFF. The CDR3 DNA follows: TGTGCCAGCAGCGTAGTGGGGGGGTTTAACAATGAGCAGTTCTTC.